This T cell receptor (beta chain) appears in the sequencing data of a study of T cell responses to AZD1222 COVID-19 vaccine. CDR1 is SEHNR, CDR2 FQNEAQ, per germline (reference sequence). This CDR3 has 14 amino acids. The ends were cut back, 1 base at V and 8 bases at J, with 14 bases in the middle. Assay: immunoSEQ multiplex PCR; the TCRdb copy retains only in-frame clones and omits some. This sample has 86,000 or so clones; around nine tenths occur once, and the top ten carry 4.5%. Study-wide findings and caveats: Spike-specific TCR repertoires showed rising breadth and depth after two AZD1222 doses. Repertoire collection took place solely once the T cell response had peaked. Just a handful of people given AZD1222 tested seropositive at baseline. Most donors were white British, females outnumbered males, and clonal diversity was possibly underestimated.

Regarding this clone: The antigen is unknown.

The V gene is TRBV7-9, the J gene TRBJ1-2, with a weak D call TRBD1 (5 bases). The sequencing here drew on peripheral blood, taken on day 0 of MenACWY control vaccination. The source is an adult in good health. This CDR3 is CASSLEWGRDGYTF. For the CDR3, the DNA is TGTGCCAGCAGCTTAGAGTGGGGAAGGGACGGCTACACCTTC.